These T cell receptor beta chains were read from a single sample in a study of response to subunit inactivated influenza vaccine. Each CDR3 protein is one row after TCRdb ran MiXCR on the RT-PCR reads. The profile covers around 530,000 distinct CDR3 sequences, with about 15% appearing a single time and approximately 3% taken by the ten largest. The material sequenced was CD4+ T cells sorted from PBMCs, taken about 23 months after vaccination. Receptor source: a man aged 45-69 years who received an inactivated influenza vaccine. Both conserved end residues are part of each CDR3. The D gene is left open where the match is weak.

J | D | V | CDR3
TRBJ1-5 | - | TRBV10-3 | CAISESRGLGNQPQHF
TRBJ2-3 | TRBD2 | TRBV20-1 | CSAKRGGTDTQYF
TRBJ2-7 | TRBD2 | TRBV11-2 | CATHSSGVIYEQYF
TRBJ1-4 | - | TRBV6-2/TRBV6-3 | CASSRTSQGMGDEKLFF
TRBJ2-7 | - | TRBV5-1 | CASSLAGGRFSYEQYF
TRBJ2-6 | - | TRBV27 | CASRRGLGRQAGANVLTF
TRBJ1-5 | - | TRBV14 | CASSQAQGYRVCNQPQHF
TRBJ2-2 | - | TRBV20-1 | CSARAGRTGELFF
TRBJ2-7 | TRBD1 | TRBV10-2 | CASSELTGVHEQYF
TRBJ2-1 | - | TRBV7-2 | CASSSSGGTYNEQFF
TRBJ2-3 | - | TRBV7-9 | CASSHRTRDFTDTQYF
TRBJ2-6 | - | TRBV30 | CAWGRRFSGANVLTF
TRBJ2-3 | TRBD1 | TRBV7-8 | CASSLVGGQGRTDTQYF
TRBJ1-1 | - | TRBV28 | CASSTSGLRGTEAFF